This TCR beta chain was identified in a study of CD4+ T cells in melanoma. This clone has more than one count but fewer than ten. Its target is unknown. Some clones are missing from TCRdb's copy, which holds only in-frame ones; the method was immunoSEQ multiplex PCR. The sample holds 18,000 or so clones, roughly 80% seen once. This CDR3 spans 14 amino acids. Trimming removed 2 bases from V and 3 bases from J, with 8 bases in between. The V gene's germline CDR1 is SNHLY and CDR2 FYNNEI. Study-level points and caveats: Neoantigen-specific CD4+ T cells in melanoma reportedly had diverse differentiation states. A reported correlation linked neoantigen-specific CD4+ T cells to CD8+, macrophage and B cell function.

The chain is built from TRBV2 and TRBJ2-1; a possible D gene is TRBD1 (6 bases). The origin of this receptor is a human donor with melanoma. The sequenced material came from cells from a culture (not recorded whether cultured in vitro). For the CDR3, the DNA is TGTGCCAGCAGTGAATGGACAGACTACAATGAGCAGTTCTTC. It translates to CASSEWTDYNEQFF.